The 5 T cell receptor beta chains reported below all come from one sample, sequenced in a study of human T cells and chemical hapten exposure (dated by TCRdb to the early 2020s). This sample's time point label indicates: patch test 3, about 24 weeks after DPC sensitization. What the treatment or condition label conveys for this sample: therapeutic diphenylcyclopropenone sensitization with weekly scalp DPC. Receptor amplification or capture employed RACE. The sequencer listed for this sample is NextSeq 500. Using fastp at Q25 and MiXCR, TCRdb reprocessed the public reads and kept productive beta chains. Rows with one shared CDR3 protein collapse into an entry with the most common genes and DNA. The sample table records 50,000 or so distinct CDR3 sequences; over 9.5% of these occur just once. The ten largest clonotypes hold about 15% of the sample. Sequencing used whole blood, obtained in connection with sensitization to the hapten diphenylcyclopropenone (DPC). These receptors were taken from a woman in her 40s with alopecia areata. Some clones in this sample may be carry-over from other donors' samples.

This clonotype came up many times. The chain links TRBV20-1 to TRBJ2-7, with 9 bases matching TRBD1. With V trimmed by 0 bases and J by 4 bases, 4 bases remained unmatched. This CDR3 has 14 amino acids. CDR1 is DFQATT and CDR2 is SNEGSKA in the germline V gene (reference sequence). This CDR3 is CSARDGTGRYEQYF. The DNA of the CDR3 is TGCAGTGCTAGAGATGGGACAGGGCGTTACGAGCAGTACTTC.

This clonotype showed up just a few times. The chain joins TRBV14 to TRBJ2-7; D is possibly TRBD2 (5 bases). Germline assignment: CDR1 SGHDN and CDR2 FVKESK. The CDR3 spans 14 residues. Trimming pared 0 bases from V and 3 bases from J, leaving 9 bases between. DNA for the CDR3: TGTGCCAGCAGCCAAGATCTGGCGGGCTACGAGCAGTACTTC. It translates to CASSQDLAGYEQYF.

This clonotype has only a few counts. The rearrangement joins TRBV29-1 to TRBJ1-2; possible D gene TRBD1, 5 bases. Germline V gene data show CDR1 as SQVTM and CDR2 as ANQGSEA. CDR3 length equals 13 residues. V gave up 6 bases and J gave up 4 bases, with 15 bases separating them. CDR3 loop: CSVRREGSYGYTF. Written as DNA, the CDR3 is TGCAGCGTCCGCAGGGAAGGATCCTATGGCTACACCTTC.

V gene TRBV28 combines with J gene TRBJ2-3; 11 nucleotides line up with TRBD2. This CDR3 is built from 18 residues. Germline V gene data show CDR1 as MDHEN and CDR2 as SYDVKM. With 6 bases clipped from V and 6 bases from J, the junction kept 17 bases outside the gene matches. The CDR3 DNA reads as TGTGCCAGCAGCCCCAGTACGGGTAGCGGGGGGGCCGGGGATACGCAGTATTTT. Translated: CASSPSTGSGGAGDTQYF.

The sample holds many counts of this clonotype. The rearrangement joins TRBV6-6 to TRBJ2-3; 11 bases match TRBD2. From germline, CDR1 is MNHNY and CDR2 SVGAGI (reference sequence). The ends lost 6 bases at V and 1 base at J; junction bases unmatched: 3. The CDR3 totals 15 residues. The CDR3 DNA follows: TGTGCCAGCAGACTAGCGGGGGACCGCACAGATACGCAGTATTTT. Protein: CASRLAGDRTDTQYF.